This is a list of T cell receptor beta chains from one sample in a study of Tregs in tolerant kidney transplant recipients. Profiling relied on immunoSEQ multiplex PCR, and the TCRdb table lists in-frame clones only, not all of them. The repertoire consists of some 250,000 clones, with more than 65% occurring once and the leading ten covering around 0.6%. The specimen was CD4+ T cells from blood. The receptors derive from a human donor in good health. CDR3s include the opening cysteine and the closing phenylalanine or tryptophan.

V	J	CDR3
TRBV19	TRBJ1-5	CASNDYNQPQHF
TRBV6-4	TRBJ2-3	CASSLAGIGDTQYF
TRBV6-6	TRBJ1-5	CASSFRTGQNQPQHF
TRBV14	TRBJ2-7	CASSTYGTAYEQYF
TRBV9	TRBJ2-5	CASSARLATLAEQYF
TRBV6-1	TRBJ2-2	CASSESWGFFNTGELFF
TRBV2	TRBJ2-3	CASSRSGGALDTQYF
TRBV9	TRBJ2-5	CASSGGRGQETQYF
TRBV18	TRBJ1-2	CASSATRDYGYTF
TRBV27	TRBJ1-4	CASSLRTGYEKLFF
TRBV5-1	TRBJ1-1	CASSRRQGGTEAFF
TRBV6-5	TRBJ2-1	CASSYSPRTEYNEQFF
TRBV25-1	TRBJ1-3	CASSDWVNTIYF
TRBV6-5	TRBJ1-1	CASSYKGTEAFF
TRBV19	TRBJ1-2	CASSMEGTGTYGYTF
TRBV11-2	TRBJ1-2	CASSFDRDSGYGYTF
TRBV5-4	TRBJ2-3	CASSLRDTQYF
TRBV18	TRBJ2-1	CASSPPTRVNEQFF
TRBV11-3	TRBJ2-3	CASSFSHTADTQYF
TRBV10-1	TRBJ2-7	CASSEPWGQGSYEQYF
TRBV2	TRBJ1-3	CASRTGGTGNTIYF
TRBV30	TRBJ1-6	CAWTPQATANSPLHF
TRBV10-2	TRBJ1-5	CASGDRARNQPQHF
TRBV6-1	TRBJ2-7	CASSEAFDLVHSYEQYF
TRBV27	TRBJ1-2	CASSLTGNSFYGYTF
TRBV15	TRBJ2-1	CATSRVGSGPEQFF
TRBV27	TRBJ2-1	CASSLGGGAWDEQFF
TRBV7-8	TRBJ2-5	CASSLGRGGETQYF
TRBV9	TRBJ2-7	CASSPSDGFSYEQYF
TRBV15	TRBJ2-5	CATSRVGETQYF
TRBV12-5	TRBJ2-7	CASGLALAALPYF
TRBV5-1	TRBJ1-1	CASSSGPMNTEAFF
TRBV4-1	TRBJ1-1	CASSQGQGAPETEAFF
TRBV10-3	TRBJ1-2	CATWGQPSYGYTF
TRBV28	TRBJ2-5	CASSLTSGGQETQYF
TRBV7-9	TRBJ1-2	CASSLDRSGTGNYGYTF
TRBV6-4	TRBJ1-2	CASSPDRVHGYTF
TRBV12-5	TRBJ1-5	CASGLRLDGSNQPQHF
TRBV9	TRBJ2-1	CASSVEPAGGRNEQFF
TRBV5-1	TRBJ2-3	CAVSGGGAKDTQYF
TRBV6-5	TRBJ1-1	CASSYSLGAAAFF
TRBV9	TRBJ1-2	CASSTGTGRGYTF
TRBV5-1	TRBJ2-6	CASTATASGANVLTF
TRBV6-5	TRBJ1-4	CATRRNNEKLFF
TRBV27	TRBJ1-6	CASSERTGKSSPLHF
TRBV16	TRBJ1-3	CASSPTISSGNTIYF